These 20 T cell receptor beta chains share one sample of origin, sequenced in a study of response to subunit inactivated influenza vaccine. TCRdb reprocessed the RT-PCR reads via MiXCR and lists one record per CDR3 protein. This sample has over 450,000 distinct CDR3 sequences, with over 10% found just once. This material consisted of PBMCs from blood, taken about 40 days after vaccination. These receptors all come from a man aged 45-65 years who received an inactivated influenza vaccine.

This clonotype was seen repeatedly, ten times or more. V gene TRBV12-3 or TRBV12-4 combines with J gene TRBJ1-6; D remains unclear. V was cut by 2 bases and J by 9 bases, with 8 bases left in between. CDR3 length: 13 residues. CDR3: CASSLSVGSPLHF. The CDR3 region has the DNA TGTGCCAGCAGTTTATCAGTGGGTTCACCCCTCCACTTT.

V gene TRBV19 combines with J gene TRBJ1-5; D call uncertain. The ends were cut back, 4 bases at V and 0 bases at J, with 7 bases in the middle. The CDR3 length is 14 residues. The germline V gene has CDR1 LNHDA and CDR2 SQIVND (reference sequence). CDR3 protein: CASSTVFSNQPQHF. The CDR3 bases are TGTGCCAGTAGTACCGTGTTTAGCAATCAGCCCCAGCATTTT.

This clonotype was picked up a small number of times. The genes are TRBV20-1 and TRBJ2-1; D is perhaps TRBD2 (5 bases). Germline CDR1 is DFQATT and CDR2 is SNEGSKA (reference sequence). Trimming took 3 bases from V and 6 from J, leaving 15 bases between them. The CDR3 runs to 14 residues. The CDR3 protein is CSASVGVKGNEQFF. For the CDR3, the DNA is TGCAGTGCTAGTGTCGGGGTAAAAGGCAATGAGCAGTTCTTC.

The chain combines TRBV12-3 or TRBV12-4 with TRBJ1-2, with D perhaps TRBD1 (5 bases). The CDR3 totals 15 residues. Trimming left V 1 base short and J 2 bases short, with 11 bases between. The CDR3 DNA sequence: TGTGCCAGCAGTTTAGGGTCCGGGGGGAACTATGGCTACACCTTC. This gives the protein CASSLGSGGNYGYTF.

This clonotype has a handful of counts. The gene calls are TRBV20-1 and TRBJ2-1; no firm D call. This CDR3 has 14 residues. V lost 2 bases and J lost 6, with 14 bases in between. The V gene's germline CDR1 is DFQATT and CDR2 SNEGSKA (reference sequence). CDR3 sequence reads: CSARRALWGNEQFF. In DNA, the CDR3 is TGCAGTGCTAGAAGGGCCCTGTGGGGCAATGAGCAGTTCTTC.

This clonotype has just a few counts. CDR3: CSAWRQNTGELFF. The CDR3 DNA reads as TGCAGTGCTTGGAGACAGAACACCGGGGAGCTGTTTTTT. The V call is TRBV20-1, the J call TRBJ2-2; D not resolved. In germline, CDR1 is DFQATT, CDR2 SNEGSKA (reference sequence). V lost 5 bases, J lost 1 base, and 8 bases lay in between. CDR3 size: 13 residues.

J is TRBJ2-3 and V is TRBV7-9; D may correspond to TRBD1 or TRBD2 (5 bases each). This CDR3 is built from 15 residues. The germline V gene encodes CDR1 SEHNR and CDR2 FQNEAQ (reference sequence). The germline V and J ends were trimmed by 10 bases and 0 bases, with 17 bases remaining between them. In DNA, the CDR3 is TGTGCCACCCTAGCCCCAGGGATCAGCACAGATACGCAGTATTTT. Its translation is CATLAPGISTDTQYF. Together with reference TRBV7-9 and TRBJ2-3, the CDR3 gives the full variable domain: DTGVSQNPRHKITKRGQNVTFRCDPISEHNRLYWYRQTLGQGPEFLTYFQNEAQLEKSRLLSDRFSAERPKGSFSTLEIQRTEQGDSAMYLCATLAPGISTDTQYFGPGTRLTVL.

This sequence joins TRBV11-2 and TRBJ1-4; D unclear. CDR1 is SGHAT, CDR2 FQNNGV, per germline. The V end lost 4 bases, the J end lost 7 bases, and 13 bases lay between the germline ends. This CDR3 comprises 14 residues. This CDR3 reads CASSYDTLSEKLFF. The CDR3 DNA reads as TGTGCCAGCAGCTACGACACCCTGAGTGAAAAACTGTTTTTT. Full variable domain (outside the CDR3, taken from reference TRBV11-2 and TRBJ1-4): EAGVAQSPRYKIIEKRQSVAFWCNPISGHATLYWYQQILGQGPKLLIQFQNNGVVDDSQLPKDRFSAERLKGVDSTLKIQPAKLEDSAVYLCASSYDTLSEKLFFGSGTQLSVL.

This clonotype was detected ten times or more. V usage is TRBV29-1 and J usage is TRBJ1-2; the D gene is possibly TRBD1 (5 bases). CDR3 length: 12 amino acids. V was shortened by 8 bases and J by 6 bases, with 16 bases between the two germline ends. CDR1 SQVTM and CDR2 ANQGSEA come from the germline V gene. The CDR3 reads CSINDSPHGYTF. DNA of the CDR3: TGCAGCATTAATGACAGTCCCCATGGCTACACCTTC.

V and J are TRBV18 and TRBJ2-7; D remains unclear. The germline V gene encodes CDR1 KGHSH and CDR2 LQKENI. V was trimmed by 2 bases and J by 7 bases, leaving 12 bases between them. This CDR3 comprises 13 residues. The CDR3 region is CASSPAQSGEQYF. The CDR3 DNA sequence: TGTGCCAGCTCACCAGCACAAAGTGGAGAGCAGTACTTC.

The V call is TRBV20-1, the J call TRBJ2-3; D not resolved. CDR3 length: 13 residues. CDR1 and CDR2 from the germline V gene are DFQATT and SNEGSKA (reference sequence). V shed 4 bases and J shed 2 bases, with 10 bases lying between them. CDR3 residues: CSAIHGYTDTQYF. CDR3 coding DNA: TGCAGTGCTATTCACGGATACACAGATACGCAGTATTTT.

The genes are TRBV7-2 and TRBJ2-7; the D is unclear. The V end lost 0 bases, the J end lost 2 bases, and 8 bases lay between the germline ends. There are 14 residues in the CDR3. Germline loops: CDR1 SGHTA, CDR2 FQGNSA. CDR3: CASSLAFGTYEQYF. Written as DNA, the CDR3 is TGTGCCAGCAGCTTAGCTTTTGGGACCTACGAGCAGTACTTC. The variable domain in full, completed from reference TRBV7-2 and TRBJ2-7, reads GAGVSQSPSNKVTEKGKDVELRCDPISGHTALYWYRQSLGQGLEFLIYFQGNSAPDKSGLPSDRFSAERTGGSVSTLTIQRTQQEDSAVYLCASSLAFGTYEQYFGPGTRLTVT.

The sample holds a few counts of this clonotype. The chain uses TRBV29-1 and TRBJ2-6, with a weak D call TRBD2 (5 bases). Trimming shortened V by 3 bases and J by 0 bases, and 9 bases separated the two germline ends. The CDR3 sequence is 15 residues long. Per germline, CDR1 SQVTM and CDR2 ANQGSEA. In DNA form, the CDR3 reads TGCAGCGTTGAGGGGAGTAGCTCTGGGGCCAACGTCCTGACTTTC. Amino acid sequence: CSVEGSSSGANVLTF.

This clonotype was found a few times. The V and J genes are TRBV5-1 and TRBJ2-2, with D unclear. V gave up 0 bases and J gave up 0 bases, with 9 bases separating them. This CDR3 contains 16 residues. Germline CDR1 and CDR2: SGHRS and YFSETQ. CDR3 sequence: CASSLDPGANTGELFF. CDR3 nucleotide sequence: TGCGCCAGCAGCTTGGACCCAGGAGCGAACACCGGGGAGCTGTTTTTT.

This clonotype has more than one count but fewer than ten. This rearrangement joins TRBV6-2 or TRBV6-3 to TRBJ1-5; 8 bases line up with TRBD1. Germline V CDR1 and CDR2: MNHEY, SVGEGT. The CDR3 has 15 residues. J was trimmed by 2 bases and V by 6 bases; bases with no gene match: 6. CDR3: CASSWTGRRNQPQHF. CDR3 sequence (DNA): TGTGCCAGCAGCTGGACAGGGCGGCGCAATCAGCCCCAGCATTTT.

This sequence joins TRBV15 and TRBJ2-1; D not certain. The CDR3 sequence is 12 residues long. V was shortened by 2 bases and J by 2 bases, with 1 base between the two germline ends. Germline values: CDR1 LNHNV, CDR2 YYDKDF (reference sequence). DNA of the CDR3: TGTGCCACCAGCAGACCCTACAATGAGCAGTTCTTC. This gives the protein CATSRPYNEQFF.

This clonotype was detected a few times. V gene TRBV9 combines with J gene TRBJ2-3, with D possibly matching TRBD1 (6 bases). The CDR3 has 14 amino acids. Trimming stripped 2 bases from V and 5 bases from J, with 12 bases between. Germline CDR1 reads SGDLS; CDR2 reads YYNGEE. CDR3: CASSVLGAEDTQYF. In DNA form, the CDR3 reads TGTGCCAGCAGCGTCTTGGGGGCCGAAGATACGCAGTATTTT.

The V gene is TRBV20-1, the J gene TRBJ2-1; 10 positions agree with TRBD2. The germline V gene encodes CDR1 DFQATT and CDR2 SNEGSKA (reference sequence). Trimming removed 8 bases from V and 2 bases from J; junction bases left unmatched: 6. The CDR3 spans 14 residues. This CDR3 is CSTPGTSAYNEQFF. DNA for the CDR3: TGCAGTACGCCCGGGACTAGCGCCTACAATGAGCAGTTCTTC.

This clonotype appeared many times. V gene TRBV20-1 combines with J gene TRBJ2-7; 7 bases line up with TRBD1. Germline CDR1 is DFQATT and CDR2 is SNEGSKA (reference sequence). The CDR3 has 12 residues. Trimming removed 6 bases from V and 7 bases from J; junction bases left unmatched: 9. CDR3 in DNA: TGCAGTGCCCACAGGGGTTTGACGGAGCAGTACTTC. It encodes CSAHRGLTEQYF.

This clonotype showed up just a few times. The chain joins TRBV6-1 to TRBJ1-2, with TRBD1 matching over 7 bases. The CDR3 has 15 residues. Germline lookup yields CDR1 MNHNS and CDR2 SASEGT. V shed 4 bases and J 0 bases; nucleotides not matched to a gene: 5. The CDR3 loop reads CASSGLTGPNYGYTF. DNA of the CDR3: TGTGCCAGCAGTGGATTGACAGGGCCTAACTATGGCTACACCTTC.